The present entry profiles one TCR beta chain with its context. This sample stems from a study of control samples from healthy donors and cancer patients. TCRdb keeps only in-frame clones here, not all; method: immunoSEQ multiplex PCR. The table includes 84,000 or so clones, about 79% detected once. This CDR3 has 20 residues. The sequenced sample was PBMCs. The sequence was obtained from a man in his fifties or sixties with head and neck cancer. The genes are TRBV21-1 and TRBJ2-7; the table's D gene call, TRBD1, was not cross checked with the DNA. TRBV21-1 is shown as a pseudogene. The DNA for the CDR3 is TGTGCCAGCAGCGGCCTAAGGACAGGGGCAAAGATGACCGTCTCCTACGAGCAGTACTTC. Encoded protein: CASSGLRTGAKMTVSYEQYF.